One sample yielded the 32 T cell receptor beta chains listed below, sequenced in a study of T cell responses to AZD1222 COVID-19 vaccine. Clones were read by immunoSEQ multiplex PCR, and TCRdb kept only the in-frame ones, dropping some. The repertoire holds about 150,000 clones, with over 75% as singletons. Specimen: peripheral blood, collected 28 days after the second AZD1222 dose. These TCRs come from an adult who received the AZD1222 COVID-19 vaccine.

The chain uses TRBV3-1 (or the pseudogene TRBV3-2) and TRBJ1-4, with 7 bases lining up with TRBD1. With V trimmed by 0 bases and J by 8 bases, 6 bases remained unmatched. The V gene's germline CDR1 is LGHDT and CDR2 YNNKEL (reference sequence). CDR3 length: 15 amino acids. The CDR3 DNA reads TGTGCCAGCAGCCAAGATACAGGGGTGCGAGAAAAACTGTTTTTT. Protein sequence: CASSQDTGVREKLFF.

V gene TRBV20-1 combines with J gene TRBJ2-1; D call uncertain. This CDR3 region has 11 residues. Looked up from germline, CDR1 is DFQATT and CDR2 is SNEGSKA (reference sequence). The V gene lost 3 bases and the J gene lost 6 bases, with 6 bases spanning the gap. CDR3 bases: TGCAGTGCTAGGTCTAGCAATGAGCAGTTCTTC. This gives the protein CSARSSNEQFF.

The rearrangement links TRBV11-2 to TRBJ2-7; D ambiguous. The CDR3 consists of 12 residues. Germline V gene sequence: CDR1 SGHAT, CDR2 FQNNGV. Trimming took off 0 bases at V and 6 bases at J, with 6 bases between the two ends. This chain's CDR3 is CASSLEAGEQYF. The CDR3 DNA is TGTGCCAGCAGCTTAGAGGCCGGCGAGCAGTACTTC. The full variable domain, its missing parts supplied by reference TRBV11-2 and TRBJ2-7, is EAGVAQSPRYKIIEKRQSVAFWCNPISGHATLYWYQQILGQGPKLLIQFQNNGVVDDSQLPKDRFSAERLKGVDSTLKIQPAKLEDSAVYLCASSLEAGEQYFGPGTRLTVT.

Many counts were recorded for this clone. V and J are TRBV19 and TRBJ2-2; D is perhaps TRBD2 (5 bases). The V end lost 6 bases, the J end lost 8 bases, and 10 bases lay between the germline ends. Germline V lookup: CDR1 LNHDA, CDR2 SQIVND (reference sequence). The CDR3 has 12 residues. The chain's CDR3 is CASSPLAGELFF. In DNA form, the CDR3 reads TGTGCCAGTAGCCCCCTAGCAGGGGAGCTGTTTTTT.

The chain carries TRBV18 and TRBJ1-4; TRBD1 matches 8 bases. Germline CDR1 and CDR2: KGHSH and LQKENI. Unmatched junction bases numbered 4, after V lost 4 bases and J lost 6 bases. The CDR3 contains 14 residues. In nucleotides, the CDR3 is TGTGCCAGCTCACATGGACAGGGTGATGAAAAACTGTTTTTT. Its protein is CASSHGQGDEKLFF.

The gene calls are TRBV6-1 and TRBJ1-1, with D possibly TRBD1 on 6 matching bases. The V end lost 1 base, the J end lost 0 bases, and 15 bases lay between the germline ends. The CDR3 is 17 amino acids. In germline, CDR1 is MNHNS, CDR2 SASEGT. The CDR3 DNA follows: TGTGCCAGCAGTGAAGTGTGGGGGGGCACCATGAACACTGAAGCTTTCTTT. Its protein product is CASSEVWGGTMNTEAFF.

V is TRBV7-9 and J is TRBJ1-1; D possibly corresponds to TRBD1 (5 bases). The V and J ends lost 5 bases and 1 base respectively, with 14 bases between them. The CDR3 is 15 residues long. Per germline, CDR1 SEHNR and CDR2 FQNEAQ (reference sequence). The chain's CDR3 is CASSTLGPANTEAFF. CDR3 bases: TGTGCCAGCAGCACCTTGGGGCCGGCGAACACTGAAGCTTTCTTT.

This sequence joins TRBV2 and TRBJ1-5, with 10 bases identical to TRBD1. CDR1 and CDR2 from the germline V gene are SNHLY and FYNNEI. The V segment lost 6 bases and the J segment 6 bases; nucleotides outside the gene matches: 5. The CDR3 length is 14 residues. The CDR3, as DNA: TGTGCCAGCAGGGGCCGACAGGGGGCTCAGCCCCAGCATTTT. This codes for CASRGRQGAQPQHF.

The CDR3 spells CASSQVPGLAGVYEQYF. The CDR3 bases are TGTGCCAGCAGCCAGGTCCCGGGACTAGCGGGAGTATACGAGCAGTACTTC. The V gene is TRBV3-1 (or the pseudogene TRBV3-2), the J gene TRBJ2-7; 14 bases match TRBD2. J was trimmed by 4 bases and V by 3 bases; bases with no gene match: 8. The length of the CDR3 is 17 residues. The germline CDR1 and CDR2 sequences are LGHDT and YNNKEL (reference sequence).

This clone occurred once. V usage is TRBV7-9 and J usage is TRBJ2-1; D is uncertain. V lost 6 bases and J 3 bases, leaving 9 bases between the germline ends. CDR1 and CDR2 from the germline V gene are SEHNR and FQNEAQ (reference sequence). The CDR3 sequence is 13 residues long. The CDR3: CASSDTNYNEQFF. The CDR3 DNA follows: TGTGCCAGCAGTGATACGAACTACAATGAGCAGTTCTTC.

The gene calls are TRBV11-2 and TRBJ1-2; D gene ambiguous. The germline V gene has CDR1 SGHAT and CDR2 FQNNGV. V was shortened by 0 bases and J by 5 bases, with 13 bases between the two germline ends. The length of the CDR3 is 15 residues. The CDR3 reads CASSLEGPLRYGYTF. The CDR3 region has the DNA TGTGCCAGCAGCTTAGAAGGCCCCCTAAGATATGGCTACACCTTC.

This clone was detected only once. The chain uses TRBV3-1 (or the pseudogene TRBV3-2) and TRBJ2-7; unclear D gene. CDR3 size: 12 residues. Germline-derived CDR1 and CDR2 are LGHDT and YNNKEL (reference sequence). V was pared by 1 base and J by 4 bases, with 5 bases between. The CDR3 DNA sequence: TGTGCCAGCAGCCAAGGCGGATACGAGCAGTACTTC. This sequence encodes CASSQGGYEQYF.

The rearrangement links TRBV6-1 to TRBJ1-3; TRBD1 matches at 9 bases. Germline V gives CDR1 MNHNS, CDR2 SASEGT. Trimming cost V 3 bases and J 0 bases; bases outside gene matches: 9. This CDR3 region has 18 residues. The CDR3 DNA sequence: TGTGCCAGCAGTGAGAGGACAGGGGCCCGACCCTCTGGAAACACCATATATTTT. Its translation: CASSERTGARPSGNTIYF.

This clone was recorded only once. The V call is TRBV7-2, the J call TRBJ2-3, with 12 bases identical to TRBD2. The ends lost 2 bases at V and 5 bases at J; junction bases unmatched: 11. The germline CDR1 and CDR2 sequences are SGHTA and FQGNSA. The CDR3 loop spans 18 amino acids. The CDR3 DNA is TGTGCCAGCAGCTTATATCGCCTAGCGGGAGGGCAGGAAGATACGCAGTATTTT. This gives the protein CASSLYRLAGGQEDTQYF.

The J gene is TRBJ1-2, the V gene TRBV10-1; 7 nucleotides match TRBD1. Trimming cost V 5 bases and J 5 bases; bases outside gene matches: 5. CDR3 length equals 13 residues. Germline lookup yields CDR1 WNHNN and CDR2 SYGVQD (reference sequence). This chain's CDR3 is CASSRDSSYGYTF. The CDR3, as DNA: TGCGCCAGCAGTAGGGACAGCAGTTATGGCTACACCTTC.

This chain links TRBV10-3 with TRBJ2-5, with D possibly TRBD2 on 5 matching bases. Germline CDR1 and CDR2: ENHRY and SYGVKD. The V end was cut by 3 bases, the J end by 2 bases, with 7 bases between. The CDR3 extends over 13 amino acids. The CDR3 DNA reads as TGTGCCATCAGTGACGGGGTTCAAGAGACCCAGTACTTC. This translates into CAISDGVQETQYF.

The rearrangement joins TRBV6-2 or TRBV6-3 to TRBJ2-7, with D unresolved. This CDR3 region has 12 residues. The ends were cut back, 5 bases at V and 5 bases at J, with 10 bases in the middle. Germline V gene lookup returns CDR1 MNHEY and CDR2 SVGEGT. In nucleotides, the CDR3 is TGTGCCAGCAGTCCCCTTCGAAACGAGCAGTACTTC. Protein: CASSPLRNEQYF.

The gene calls are TRBV18 and TRBJ2-3; TRBD2 aligns across 8 bases. The junction had 4 bases not matched to a gene; V was cut back by 0 bases and J by 2 bases. Germline CDR1 is KGHSH and CDR2 is LQKENI. This CDR3 spans 16 amino acids. CDR3 loop: CASSPPPAGDTDTQYF. CDR3 bases: TGTGCCAGCTCACCACCGCCAGCGGGAGACACAGATACGCAGTATTTT.

The genes are TRBV6-5 and TRBJ2-3; 9 bases fit TRBD2. The CDR3 spans 15 residues. Germline V gene sequence: CDR1 MNHEY, CDR2 SVGAGI. The trim removed 5 bases at V and 2 bases at J, leaving 5 bases unmatched. In DNA form, the CDR3 reads TGTGCCAGCAGTAGTTTAGCGGGAGACACAGATACGCAGTATTTT. This sequence encodes CASSSLAGDTDTQYF.

The gene calls are TRBV3-1 (or the pseudogene TRBV3-2) and TRBJ2-1, with D maybe TRBD2 (6 bases). The CDR3 loop spans 16 amino acids. Germline CDR1 LGHDT, CDR2 YNNKEL (reference sequence). The V end lost 5 bases, the J end lost 4 bases, and 18 bases lay between the germline ends. In nucleotides, the CDR3 is TGTGCCAGCAGCACTCGTAGCGGACCCTTTTACAATGAGCAGTTCTTC. This gives the protein CASSTRSGPFYNEQFF.

The chain links TRBV28 to TRBJ2-1; D is unclear. Trimming left V 7 bases short and J 4 bases short, with 17 bases between. The CDR3 has 15 residues. Germline CDR1 is MDHEN and CDR2 is SYDVKM. DNA of the CDR3: TGTGCCAGCACCCGGGTTCAGATGATATACAATGAGCAGTTCTTC. This encodes CASTRVQMIYNEQFF. The variable domain in full, with the rest retrieved from reference TRBV28 and TRBJ2-1, is DVKVTQSSRYLVKRTGEKVFLECVQDMDHENMFWYRQDPGLGLRLIYFSYDVKMKEKGDIPEGYSVSREKKERFSLILESASTNQTSMYLCASTRVQMIYNEQFFGPGTRLTVL.

The genes are TRBV30 and TRBJ1-5, with D possibly being TRBD1 (6 bases). V lost 0 bases and J lost 4, with 16 bases in between. Germline-derived CDR1 and CDR2 are GTSNPN and SVGIG (reference sequence). The length of the CDR3 is 16 residues. CDR3 region: CAWSVGIWTDNQPQHF. Written as DNA, the CDR3 is TGTGCCTGGAGTGTTGGAATATGGACAGATAATCAGCCCCAGCATTTT. The full variable domain, completed using reference TRBV30 and TRBJ1-5, is SQTIHQWPATLVQPVGSPLSLECTVEGTSNPNLYWYRQAAGRGLQLLFYSVGIGQISSEVPQNLSASRPQDRQFILSSKKLLLSDSGFYLCAWSVGIWTDNQPQHFGDGTRLSIL.

The table lists this clone with a few counts. V and J are TRBV6-6 and TRBJ2-7; D possibly corresponds to TRBD1 (6 bases). The germline V gene encodes CDR1 MNHNY and CDR2 SVGAGI (reference sequence). The CDR3 is made up of 14 amino acids. The V end lost 2 bases, the J end lost 3 bases, and 11 bases lay between the germline ends. CDR3 nucleotide sequence: TGTGCCAGCAGTTACATGCGGACAGACTACGAGCAGTACTTC. Residues: CASSYMRTDYEQYF.

The chain links TRBV29-1 to TRBJ1-1; 8 bases are shared with TRBD1. The CDR3 runs to 12 residues. The V gene end was trimmed by 7 bases and the J gene end by 5 bases; junction bases not matched to a gene: 6. Per germline, CDR1 SQVTM and CDR2 ANQGSEA. The CDR3 loop reads CSGHRGNTEAFF. The CDR3, as DNA: TGCAGCGGACACAGGGGGAATACTGAAGCTTTCTTT. Complete variable domain (other parts from reference TRBV29-1 and TRBJ1-1): SAVISQKPSRDICQRGTSLTIQCQVDSQVTMMFWYRQQPGQSLTLIATANQGSEATYESGFVIDKFPISRPNLTFSTLTVSNMSPEDSSIYLCSGHRGNTEAFFGQGTRLTVV.

This clone was seen only a few times. The rearrangement links TRBV5-1 to TRBJ2-7; 9 nucleotides agree with TRBD1. The CDR3 totals 16 residues. V was pared by 0 bases and J by 0 bases, with 4 bases of the junction left unmatched. Germline V gene lookup returns CDR1 SGHRS and CDR2 YFSETQ. The CDR3 DNA follows: TGCGCCAGCAGCTTGGCCGGGACAGGGAGCTCCTACGAGCAGTACTTC. Amino acids: CASSLAGTGSSYEQYF.

The rearrangement joins TRBV19 to TRBJ2-3; 12 bases agree with TRBD1. The germline V gene has CDR1 LNHDA and CDR2 SQIVND (reference sequence). CDR3 length: 18 amino acids. V trimming: 3 bases; J trimming: 1 base; junction bases outside the gene matches: 8. This chain's CDR3 is CASSMFGDRGLGTDTQYF. The CDR3 DNA reads TGTGCCAGTAGTATGTTCGGGGACAGGGGGCTTGGCACAGATACGCAGTATTTT.

This chain's CDR3 is CASSQEAEGLNTIYF. CDR3 coding DNA: TGCGCCAGCAGCCAAGAGGCAGAAGGTTTAAACACCATATATTTT. V usage is TRBV4-1 and J usage is TRBJ1-3; D is uncertain. CDR3 length: 15 amino acids. Germline V gene sequence: CDR1 MGHRA, CDR2 YSYEKL. The germline V and J ends were trimmed by 0 bases and 6 bases, with 12 bases remaining between them.

There are a few counts of this clone. The rearrangement links TRBV27 to TRBJ1-5, with D possibly TRBD1 on 6 matching bases. The CDR3 is 14 residues long. Germline V CDR1 and CDR2: MNHEY, SMNVEV (reference sequence). Between the trimmed V and J ends, which lost 3 bases and 10 bases, there was a span of 16 bases. The CDR3 DNA sequence: TGTGCCAGCAGTTTCGAAGGGGGGGTCCACCCCCAGCATTTT. Amino acid sequence: CASSFEGGVHPQHF.

The V and J genes are TRBV5-1 and TRBJ2-5; 9 bases fit TRBD2. CDR3 size: 15 residues. Germline V gene lookup returns CDR1 SGHRS and CDR2 YFSETQ. V was pared by 0 bases and J by 4 bases, with 4 bases of the junction left unmatched. CDR3 sequence (DNA): TGCGCCAGCAGCTTGGTAGCGGGAGTCGGAGAGACCCAGTACTTC. Protein product: CASSLVAGVGETQYF.

This sequence joins TRBV30 and TRBJ2-1; D tentatively fits TRBD1 or TRBD2 (5 bases each). Trimming shortened V by 3 bases and J by 5 bases, and 20 bases separated the two germline ends. CDR1 GTSNPN and CDR2 SVGIG come from the germline V gene (reference sequence). The CDR3 contains 16 residues. The CDR3 loop is CAWSPGGPRYNNEQFF. CDR3 in DNA: TGTGCCTGGAGCCCTGGGGGACCTAGGTACAACAATGAGCAGTTCTTC. The full variable domain, with the rest looked up from reference TRBV30 and TRBJ2-1, is SQTIHQWPATLVQPVGSPLSLECTVEGTSNPNLYWYRQAAGRGLQLLFYSVGIGQISSEVPQNLSASRPQDRQFILSSKKLLLSDSGFYLCAWSPGGPRYNNEQFFGPGTRLTVL.

The chain combines TRBV29-1 with TRBJ2-2, with D perhaps matching TRBD1 (6 bases). CDR3 length equals 12 residues. V dropped 6 bases and J dropped 6 bases, with 11 bases sitting between them. Germline values: CDR1 SQVTM, CDR2 ANQGSEA. CDR3 nucleotides: TGCAGCGTCCTCGACAGGCCCGGGGAGCTGTTTTTT. Protein sequence: CSVLDRPGELFF.

This chain uses TRBV14 with TRBJ2-7, with a possible D match to TRBD2 (5 bases). Germline assignment: CDR1 SGHDN and CDR2 FVKESK. V was trimmed by 7 bases and J by 3 bases, leaving 25 bases between them. The CDR3 loop spans 17 amino acids. CDR3 in amino acids: CASTIAIRPEDGYEQYF. CDR3 in DNA: TGTGCCAGCACCATCGCTATCCGACCGGAGGATGGCTACGAGCAGTACTTC.